Each of the 24 T cell receptor beta chains below was sequenced from the same sample in a study of shared clonotypes between healthy human individuals. Method: immunoSEQ multiplex PCR; TCRdb's copy keeps in-frame clones and lacks some. The table lists hundreds of thousands of clones, around 95% of them singletons. As defined, naive CD8 cells were CD45RO-negative and positively selected for CCR7, with terminally differentiated effector memory CD45RA+ cells excluded. Source material: naive CD8+ T cells sorted from blood. These receptors all come from a woman aged 25 to 39 in good health.

The rearrangement uses TRBV29-1 and TRBJ2-5; 10 bases are a match to TRBD2. The J call is in doubt because the DNA end fits TRBJ2-7 better. CDR3 length: 14 residues. Germline V CDR1 and CDR2: SQVTM, ANQGSEA. The CDR3 DNA reads as TGCAGCGTTCGAAGCGGGAGGGCCTTCTACGAGCAGTACTTC. Protein: CSVRSGRAFYEQYF.

The CDR3 coding sequence is TGTGCCAGTAGTCCCGGACAGGGGATCTACGAGCAGTACTTC. Translation: CASSPGQGIYEQYF. The chain has TRBV19 and TRBJ2-7; 9 nucleotides agree with TRBD1. The CDR3 loop spans 14 amino acids. CDR1 is LNHDA and CDR2 is SQIVND in the germline V gene (reference sequence). Germline trimming cut 5 bases from V and 3 bases from J; bases unmatched to any gene: 5.

The chain has TRBV13 and TRBJ1-3; D remains unclear. The germline V gene encodes CDR1 PRHDT and CDR2 FYEKMQ (reference sequence). This CDR3 spans 14 amino acids. V shed 1 base and J shed 1 base, with 5 bases lying between them. The CDR3 DNA is TGTGCCAGCAGCTTAGCAGGATCTGGAAACACCATATATTTT. As protein: CASSLAGSGNTIYF.

In this sample, this clone turned up once. The CDR3 DNA reads as TGTGCCAGCAGCGCCGGGACAGGGGAGACCTACGAGCAGTACTTC. It encodes CASSAGTGETYEQYF. The chain couples TRBV5-4 to TRBJ2-7; 10 nucleotides agree with TRBD1. The J segment lost 2 bases and the V segment lost 4 bases, leaving 6 bases of the junction unmatched. The V gene's germline CDR1 is SGHNT and CDR2 YYREEE (reference sequence). The CDR3 length is 15 residues. Looking up the rest from reference TRBV5-4 and TRBJ2-7 gives the full variable domain: ETGVTQSPTHLIKTRGQQVTLRCSSQSGHNTVSWYQQALGQGPQFIFQYYREEENGRGNFPPRFSGLQFPNYSSELNVNALELDDSALYLCASSAGTGETYEQYFGPGTRLTVT.

The V gene is TRBV21-1, the J gene TRBJ2-7; the DNA was not used to check the table's D call, TRBD1. TRBV21-1 is an annotated pseudogene. The CDR3 extends over 16 amino acids. This CDR3 is CASSKVNRGHTYEQYF. In nucleotides, the CDR3 is TGTGCCAGCAGCAAAGTCAACAGGGGTCATACCTACGAGCAGTACTTC.

The rearrangement joins TRBV5-1 to TRBJ2-1, with D possibly TRBD2 on 6 matching bases. The CDR3 covers 14 residues. Germline V gives CDR1 SGHRS, CDR2 YFSETQ. The V gene lost 0 bases and the J gene lost 4 bases, with 8 bases spanning the gap. The CDR3 spells CASSLAGTYNEQFF. CDR3 bases: TGCGCCAGCAGCTTGGCGGGGACTTACAATGAGCAGTTCTTC.

In DNA form, the CDR3 reads TGCAGCGTTTTCGAGGGGGCAGGGGCCGAGCAGTACTTC. This encodes CSVFEGAGAEQYF. The chain recombines TRBV29-1 with TRBJ2-5; 7 nucleotides match TRBD1. Gene TRBJ2-7 matches the end of the DNA better, so the J call may be wrong. CDR1 and CDR2 (germline): SQVTM, ANQGSEA. The CDR3 has 13 residues.

This clone is a singleton in its sample. The chain has TRBV4-1 and TRBJ2-7; either TRBD1 or TRBD2 may supply D (6 bases each). The CDR3 has 16 amino acids. Trimming took off 0 bases at V and 3 bases at J, with 15 bases between the two ends. The germline V gene encodes CDR1 MGHRA and CDR2 YSYEKL. The CDR3 DNA reads TGCGCCAGCAGCCAAGAACCCACGGGGGCCTACTACGAGCAGTACTTC. It codes for CASSQEPTGAYYEQYF.

In the case of this clone: In the same sample, other DNA sequences code for this CDR3. V usage is TRBV27 and J usage is TRBJ2-7, with D tentatively TRBD2 (6 bases). V was trimmed by 5 bases and J by 7 bases, leaving 9 bases between them. The germline V gene encodes CDR1 MNHEY and CDR2 SMNVEV (reference sequence). This CDR3 spans 11 amino acids. DNA for the CDR3: TGTGCCAGCAGTCTCGGGGGAGAGCAGTACTTC. Encoded protein: CASSLGGEQYF.

The V call is TRBV6-1, the J call TRBJ2-1; a possible D gene is TRBD2 (5 bases). Germline V gives CDR1 MNHNS, CDR2 SASEGT. CDR3 size: 14 residues. V lost 6 bases, J lost 4 bases, and 13 bases lay in between. The CDR3 sequence is CASRETRLYNEQFF. CDR3 DNA sequence: TGTGCCAGCAGGGAAACTAGGTTGTACAATGAGCAGTTCTTC.

The chain links TRBV12-5 to TRBJ2-1, with D possibly matching TRBD2 (6 bases). The V end lost 5 bases, the J end lost 8 bases, and 22 bases lay between the germline ends. The germline gives CDR1 LGHNT, CDR2 FRNRAP. The CDR3 contains 16 residues. CDR3 residues: CASGVGGASGFDEQFF. CDR3 DNA: TGTGCTAGTGGTGTCGGGGGAGCTTCTGGGTTCGATGAGCAGTTCTTC.

J is TRBJ2-5 and V is TRBV4-1; the D call may be TRBD1 or TRBD2 (5 bases each). The J call is uncertain, as TRBJ2-7 better fits the DNA end. CDR1 and CDR2 from the germline V gene are MGHRA and YSYEKL. This CDR3 region has 13 residues. The CDR3 DNA follows: TGCGCCAGCAGCCAAGATCCGAGGGGCGAGCAGTACTTC. It yields the protein CASSQDPRGEQYF.

The rearrangement uses TRBV27 and TRBJ2-5; 8 bases fit TRBD1. The better agreement between TRBJ2-7 and the DNA end casts doubt on the J call. The CDR3 spans 14 residues. Germline V gene sequence: CDR1 MNHEY, CDR2 SMNVEV (reference sequence). The CDR3 loop reads CASSSQGARNEQYF. For the CDR3, the DNA is TGTGCCAGCAGTTCGCAGGGGGCGAGGAACGAGCAGTACTTC.

J is TRBJ2-5 and V is TRBV5-6; TRBD2 matches at 9 bases. The junction had 10 bases not matched to a gene; V was cut back by 3 bases and J by 4 bases. Germline V lookup: CDR1 SGHDT, CDR2 YYEEEE. The CDR3 covers 16 residues. CDR3 residues: CASSYGSGLAVETQYF. Here the CDR3 DNA reads TGTGCCAGCAGCTACGGCTCGGGACTAGCTGTAGAGACCCAGTACTTC.

The chain employs TRBV6-5 and TRBJ2-7; no firm D call. The CDR3 extends over 15 amino acids. Deletions cut 3 bases from V and 5 bases from J, with 17 bases between. Germline-derived CDR1 and CDR2 are MNHEY and SVGAGI. The CDR3 DNA reads TGTGCCAGCAGTTATTTGAGTGGAAGCGTGAACGAGCAGTACTTC. This gives the protein CASSYLSGSVNEQYF.

The J gene is TRBJ2-1, the V gene TRBV29-1; 10 bases align to TRBD2. The CDR3 has 17 amino acids. Germline loops: CDR1 SQVTM, CDR2 ANQGSEA. Trimming took 6 bases from V and 7 from J; bases not matched to a gene: 18. The CDR3 region has the DNA TGCAGCGTCACGGGACTCCCACTAGCGGGAAATGTGAATGAGCAGTTCTTC. Protein: CSVTGLPLAGNVNEQFF.

V and J are TRBV5-4 and TRBJ1-1, with 7 bases lining up with TRBD1. J was trimmed by 8 bases and V by 2 bases; bases with no gene match: 0. CDR1 and CDR2 from the germline V gene are SGHNT and YYREEE (reference sequence). This CDR3 has 11 amino acids. This chain's CDR3 is CASSLQGEAFF. As DNA, the CDR3 is TGTGCCAGCAGCTTACAGGGGGAAGCTTTCTTT.

J is TRBJ2-5 and V is TRBV28; no firm D call. The CDR3 extends over 13 amino acids. Germline V gives CDR1 MDHEN, CDR2 SYDVKM. V lost 6 bases to trimming and J lost 5 bases, with 13 bases between them. The CDR3 reads CASSMTYVETQYF. The CDR3 DNA reads TGTGCCAGCAGCATGACCTACGTGGAGACCCAGTACTTC.

The V and J genes are TRBV10-2 and TRBJ1-6; D unclear. This CDR3 has 13 residues. Germline V CDR1 and CDR2: WSHSY, SAAADI. The germline V and J ends were trimmed by 5 bases and 10 bases, with 12 bases remaining between them. The CDR3 region has the DNA TGCGCCAGCAGTCCAAATCCTCTGTCACCCCTCCACTTT. This translates into CASSPNPLSPLHF.

The chain recombines TRBV6-6 with TRBJ1-4, with 9 bases that match TRBD1. The CDR3 contains 16 residues. V lost 4 bases to trimming and J lost 3 bases; unmatched junction nucleotides: 6. Germline V lookup: CDR1 MNHNY, CDR2 SVGAGI (reference sequence). The DNA of the CDR3 is TGTGCCAGCAGTTTCTTACAGGGGGCTTCTAATGAAAAACTGTTTTTT. Translating it yields CASSFLQGASNEKLFF.

The rearrangement links TRBV29-1 to TRBJ2-2; D remains ambiguous. The CDR3 length is 13 residues. The germline V gene has CDR1 SQVTM and CDR2 ANQGSEA. V was clipped by 7 bases and J by 0 bases, with 9 bases between them. The CDR3 DNA is TGCAGCGCTTCAAAGGCGAACACCGGGGAGCTGTTTTTT. Translated, it gives CSASKANTGELFF.

The chain joins TRBV2 to TRBJ2-3; a possible D gene is TRBD2 (6 bases). V was clipped by 7 bases and J by 0 bases, with 14 bases between them. The CDR3 loop spans 15 amino acids. The germline gives CDR1 SNHLY, CDR2 FYNNEI. CDR3 in amino acids: CASTGGAYSTDTQYF. The DNA for the CDR3 is TGTGCCAGCACCGGAGGGGCCTACAGCACAGATACGCAGTATTTT.

To note about this clone: One junction end does not reproduce the germline sequence, and a read error may be involved. The chain has TRBV7-9 and TRBJ1-1, with D maybe TRBD1 (5 bases). Germline assignment: CDR1 SEHNR and CDR2 FQNEAQ (reference sequence). The CDR3 runs 12 residues. CDR3 sequence reads: CASEHRNAEAFF. The CDR3 DNA follows: TGTGCCAGCGAGCACAGGAACGCTGAAGCTTTCTTT.

This clone was seen a single time. The rearrangement joins TRBV27 to TRBJ2-1; no clear D gene. The CDR3 is made up of 10 amino acids. The germline V and J ends were trimmed by 10 bases and 3 bases, with 4 bases remaining between them. Germline loops: CDR1 MNHEY, CDR2 SMNVEV (reference sequence). The CDR3 protein is CATGYNEQFF. DNA for the CDR3: TGTGCCACCGGCTACAATGAGCAGTTCTTC.